This T cell receptor beta chain was identified during a study of T cell clusters in autoimmune cytopenias. This CDR3 contains 14 residues. Germline loops: CDR1 MNHEY, CDR2 SVGEGT. Multiplex touch-down PCR amplified TRB using TRB-A and TRB-B pools in one tube. TCRdb re-called the multiplex PCR reads and gives one entry per CDR3 protein, without DNA. The sample's table shows 3,000 or so distinct CDR3 sequences. Roughly 38,000 genome equivalents of blood DNA were amplified for TRB. This clonotype is medium-sized (0.01 to 0.1%) by frequency. The sample was peripheral blood. The chain joins TRBV6-2 or TRBV6-3 to TRBJ1-6. This clonotype originated in a human donor with an autoimmune cytopenia or autoimmune hepatitis (not recorded which). The CDR3 sequence: CASSYGFRSSPLHF.